This TCR beta chain is from a study of T cells in Graves' hyperthyroidism and ophthalmopathy. Study outcomes and limitations: Blood shared most expanded thyroid clonotypes above 0.001.

This clonotype was observed at least ten times. What it recognizes is unknown. The CDR3 has 15 residues. V lost 0 bases and J lost 8, with 14 bases in between. Looked up from germline, CDR1 is SGHKS and CDR2 is YYEKEE (reference sequence). Amplification yielded TCR beta CDR3 regions, with RNA transcripts as the source. TCR CDR3 underwent first-round RT-PCR with the HTBI primer set. TCRdb reanalysed the multiplex PCR reads using MiXCR and keeps one entry per CDR3 protein. This sample has fewer than 350,000 distinct CDR3 sequences; roughly 19% occur once, and the top ten carry 35% to 40%. For ophthalmopathy patients, the Clinical Activity Score was at least 3 and the NOSPECS grade at least 4; duration was under 3 months.

V is TRBV5-5 and J is TRBJ1-4, with D tentatively TRBD1 (5 bases). The clonotype was recovered from a man aged 45-65 years with Graves' ophthalmopathy. The specimen sequenced was blood. As DNA, the CDR3 is TGTGCCAGCAGCTTGGATGGCAGGGTCGGGGAAAAACTGTTTTTT. Its protein is CASSLDGRVGEKLFF.